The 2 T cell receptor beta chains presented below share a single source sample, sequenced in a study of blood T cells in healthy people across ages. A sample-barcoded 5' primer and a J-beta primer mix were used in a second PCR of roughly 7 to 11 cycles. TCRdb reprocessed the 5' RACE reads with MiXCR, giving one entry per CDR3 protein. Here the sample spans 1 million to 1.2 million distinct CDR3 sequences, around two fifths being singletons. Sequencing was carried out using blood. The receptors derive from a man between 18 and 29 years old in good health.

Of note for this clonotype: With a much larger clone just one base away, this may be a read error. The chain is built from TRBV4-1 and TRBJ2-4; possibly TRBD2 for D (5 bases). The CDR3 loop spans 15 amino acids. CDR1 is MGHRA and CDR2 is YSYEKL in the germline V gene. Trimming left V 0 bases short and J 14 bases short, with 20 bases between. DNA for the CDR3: TGCGCCAGCAGCCAAGATCGCGGGTTCCAAGAGACCAAGTACTTC. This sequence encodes CASSQDRGFQETKYF.

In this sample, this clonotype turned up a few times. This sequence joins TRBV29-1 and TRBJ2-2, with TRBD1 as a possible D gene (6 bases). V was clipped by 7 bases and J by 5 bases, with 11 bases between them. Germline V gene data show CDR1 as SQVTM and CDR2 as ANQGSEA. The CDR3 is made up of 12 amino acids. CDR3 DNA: TGCAGCGGCAGGGGAAGGACCGGGGAGCTGTTTTTT. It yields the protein CSGRGRTGELFF.